These 5 T cell receptor beta chains share one sample of origin, sequenced in a study of control samples from healthy donors and cancer patients. The method was immunoSEQ multiplex PCR; TCRdb's version includes in-frame clones alone and lacks a portion of them. The sample includes 350,000 to 450,000 clones, 75% to 95% seen only once; the top ten take 5.5% to 8%. The sample was PBMCs. Receptors were obtained from a man aged 40-49 years with head and neck cancer.

This clone was seen only once. The V and J genes are TRBV4-1 and TRBJ1-1; the match to TRBD1 covers 8 bases. The V gene's germline CDR1 is MGHRA and CDR2 YSYEKL. CDR3 length equals 15 residues. The V segment lost 4 bases and the J segment 3 bases; nucleotides outside the gene matches: 7. CDR3 nucleotide sequence: TGCGCCAGCAGCCCTGGACAGGGCAGACACACTGAAGCTTTCTTT. Protein: CASSPGQGRHTEAFF.

The chain has TRBV4-1 and TRBJ2-4; 7 bases match TRBD1. Germline loops: CDR1 MGHRA, CDR2 YSYEKL. This CDR3 region has 17 residues. After removal of 0 bases from V and 5 bases from J, the junction contained 10 bases not matched to a gene. The CDR3 loop is CASSQDFGRGTQNIQYF. In nucleotides, the CDR3 is TGCGCCAGCAGCCAAGATTTTGGCAGGGGGACCCAAAACATTCAGTACTTC.

The chain uses TRBV11-2 and TRBJ2-7; D gene unclear. The CDR3 covers 12 residues. Germline V CDR1 and CDR2: SGHAT, FQNNGV. The V gene lost 5 bases and the J gene lost 3 bases, with 8 bases spanning the gap. The CDR3 DNA reads as TGTGCCAGCAGCCACGACAACTACGAGCAGTACTTC. Protein: CASSHDNYEQYF.

The genes are TRBV27 and TRBJ2-6, with 9 bases lining up with TRBD1. CDR3 length: 18 amino acids. Germline V lookup: CDR1 MNHEY, CDR2 SMNVEV (reference sequence). With 3 bases clipped from V and 2 bases from J, the junction kept 8 bases outside the gene matches. The CDR3 DNA reads TGTGCCAGCAGTTTCGTGGGACAGGGTAAACCTGGGGCCAACGTCCTGACTTTC. Protein: CASSFVGQGKPGANVLTF.

J is TRBJ2-2 and V is TRBV5-1; no firm D call. Per the germline V gene, CDR1 is SGHRS and CDR2 is YFSETQ. The V end lost 5 bases, the J end lost 8 bases, and 10 bases lay between the germline ends. This CDR3 spans 12 amino acids. CDR3 DNA sequence: TGCGCCAGCAGTAGAGTCGGTGGGGAGCTGTTTTTT. Amino acid sequence: CASSRVGGELFF.